Following are 8 T cell receptor beta chains from one sample sequenced in a study of T cells in Graves' hyperthyroidism and ophthalmopathy. The investigators amplified TCR beta CDR3 regions from RNA transcripts. With the HTBI primer set, the TCR CDR3 went through a first round of RT-PCR. TCRdb ran MiXCR on the multiplex PCR reads and lists one entry per CDR3 protein. Here the sample spans a few hundred thousand distinct CDR3 sequences, 15% to 17% being singletons. Sample: blood. All receptors come from a woman aged 25-40 years with Graves' hyperthyroidism.

At least ten counts were recorded for this clonotype. The chain is built from TRBV29-1 and TRBJ2-7, with 13 bases aligning to TRBD2. Germline V gives CDR1 SQVTM, CDR2 ANQGSEA. With V trimmed by 4 bases and J by 3 bases, 3 bases remained unmatched. CDR3 length equals 14 residues. CDR3 nucleotides: TGCAGCGTTGCACGACTAGCGGGAGGCTACGAGCAGTACTTC. Translating gives CSVARLAGGYEQYF.

This clonotype was picked up many times. The chain has TRBV10-3 and TRBJ2-7; 8 bases align to TRBD1. This CDR3 is 17 amino acids long. The germline gives CDR1 ENHRY, CDR2 SYGVKD. Losses at the gene ends were 2 bases for V and 1 base for J; bases not matched to a gene: 10. CDR3 sequence: CAISEPQGDSMSYEQYF. The CDR3 DNA follows: TGTGCCATCAGTGAGCCACAGGGGGATAGTATGTCCTACGAGCAGTACTTC.

Of note for this clonotype: A clone one base away is much larger, so this may be a read error. This chain links TRBV7-3 with TRBJ2-1; 7 bases align to TRBD2. The CDR3 is 15 residues long. Germline values: CDR1 SGHTA, CDR2 FQGTGA. The CDR3 loop reads CASSSGRGHYSEQFF. CDR3 nucleotide sequence: TGTGCCAGCAGCTCAGGGAGGGGCCACTACAGTGAGCAGTTCTTC. Filled out from reference TRBV7-3 and TRBJ2-1, the complete variable domain reads GAGVSQTPSNKVTEKGKYVELRCDPISGHTALYWYRQSLGQGPEFLIYFQGTGAADDSGLPNDRFFAVRPEGSVSTLKIQRTERGDSAVYLCASSSGRGHYSEQFFGPGTRLTVL.

This clonotype was counted many times. The chain recombines TRBV6-6 with TRBJ1-2, with D hard to call. V dropped 0 bases and J dropped 9 bases, with 8 bases sitting between them. The CDR3 runs to 12 residues. The germline V gene encodes CDR1 MNHNY and CDR2 SVGAGI (reference sequence). The CDR3 DNA sequence: TGTGCCAGCAGTTACTCAGGGTTTCGCTACACCTTC. It yields the protein CASSYSGFRYTF.

This clonotype was counted at least ten times. The chain couples TRBV7-9 to TRBJ2-7; no firm D call. Germline lookup yields CDR1 SEHNR and CDR2 FQNEAQ (reference sequence). Trimming removed 5 bases from V and 5 bases from J, with 7 bases in between. CDR3 length: 11 residues. Written as DNA, the CDR3 is TGTGCCAGCAGCCCCCAGGACGAGCAGTACTTC. As protein: CASSPQDEQYF.

This clonotype was observed at least ten times. V and J are TRBV3-1 and TRBJ1-1; D unresolved. Germline assignment: CDR1 LGHDT and CDR2 YNNKEL (reference sequence). The CDR3 totals 14 residues. V was clipped by 4 bases and J by 1 base, with 10 bases between them. The CDR3 bases are TGTGCCAGCAGCCCTAGACTGGGGAACACTGAAGCTTTCTTT. Amino acids: CASSPRLGNTEAFF.

V gene TRBV2 combines with J gene TRBJ1-5; 9 nucleotides align to TRBD1. This CDR3 is built from 15 residues. Unmatched junction bases numbered 5, after V lost 5 bases and J lost 3 bases. Germline V CDR1 and CDR2: SNHLY, FYNNEI. This chain's CDR3 is CASSKQGAPNQPQHF. The CDR3 DNA follows: TGTGCCAGCAGTAAACAGGGGGCCCCCAATCAGCCCCAGCATTTT. The whole variable domain, filled in from reference TRBV2 and TRBJ1-5, reads EPEVTQTPSHQVTQMGQEVILRCVPISNHLYFYWYRQILGQKVEFLVSFYNNEISEKSEIFDDQFSVERPDGSNFTLKIRSTKLEDSAMYFCASSKQGAPNQPQHFGDGTRLSIL.

This clonotype was detected ten times or more. The chain links TRBV18 to TRBJ2-1; D is unresolved. Trimming cost V 2 bases and J 6 bases, with 14 bases left between them. The CDR3 runs to 15 residues. The germline V gene encodes CDR1 KGHSH and CDR2 LQKENI. CDR3 sequence: CASSPTLSRPNEQFF. The CDR3 bases are TGTGCCAGCTCACCAACATTGAGTCGACCCAATGAGCAGTTCTTC.